This T cell receptor (beta chain) was captured in a study of blood T cell repertoires in COVID-19. The overall study: Nucleic acid was either cDNA or gDNA, and it came from T cells, B-cell-depleted T cells, or PBMCs.

The study drew participants aged about 18 to 95 years from approximately 23 US areas. Assignments of participants to cohorts depended upon their own reported clinical history. Two negative PCRs, clearance, or symptom resolution were required of recovered Cohort 3 donors. Assay: immunoSEQ multiplex PCR; the TCRdb copy retains only in-frame clones and omits some. The sample comprises some 310,000 clones, roughly 91% of which are singletons, and roughly 10% rests with the top ten. The V gene lost 0 bases and the J gene lost 5 bases, with 10 bases spanning the gap. The CDR3 sequence is 14 residues long. Germline CDR1 SGHDT, CDR2 YYEEEE.

Specimen: PBMCs or T cells enriched from blood (not recorded which). The V call is TRBV5-6, the J call TRBJ2-3; D is possibly TRBD2 (5 bases). The clonotype originates from a woman aged 25 to 39 who had recovered from COVID-19. The CDR3 protein is CASSLAGLRDTQYF. CDR3 nucleotide sequence: TGTGCCAGCAGCTTGGCGGGGTTGAGAGATACGCAGTATTTT.